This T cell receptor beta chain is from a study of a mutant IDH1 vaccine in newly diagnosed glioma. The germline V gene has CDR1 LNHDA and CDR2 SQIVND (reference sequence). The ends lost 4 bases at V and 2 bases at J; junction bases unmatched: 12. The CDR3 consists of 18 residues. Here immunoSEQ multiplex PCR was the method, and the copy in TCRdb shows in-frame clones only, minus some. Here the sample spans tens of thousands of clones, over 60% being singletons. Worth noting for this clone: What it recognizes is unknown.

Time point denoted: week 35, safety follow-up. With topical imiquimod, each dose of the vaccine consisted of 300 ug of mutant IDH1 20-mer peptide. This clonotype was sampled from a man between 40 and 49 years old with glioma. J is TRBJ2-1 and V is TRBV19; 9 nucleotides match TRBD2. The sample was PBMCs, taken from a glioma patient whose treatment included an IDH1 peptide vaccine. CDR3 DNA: TGTGCCAGTAGTACCTCCGGACTAGCGATAACCACCTACAATGAGCAGTTCTTC. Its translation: CASSTSGLAITTYNEQFF.